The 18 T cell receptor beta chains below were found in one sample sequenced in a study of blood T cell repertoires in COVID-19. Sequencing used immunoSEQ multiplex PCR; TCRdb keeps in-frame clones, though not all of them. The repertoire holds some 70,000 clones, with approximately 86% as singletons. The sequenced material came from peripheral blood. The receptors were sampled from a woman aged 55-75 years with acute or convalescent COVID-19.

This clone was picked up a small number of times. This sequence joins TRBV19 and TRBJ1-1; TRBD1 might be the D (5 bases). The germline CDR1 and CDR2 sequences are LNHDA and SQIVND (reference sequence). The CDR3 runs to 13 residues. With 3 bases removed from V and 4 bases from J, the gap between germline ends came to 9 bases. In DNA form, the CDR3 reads TGTGCCAGTAGTATTGGTAGGGGCACTGAAGCTTTCTTT. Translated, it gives CASSIGRGTEAFF.

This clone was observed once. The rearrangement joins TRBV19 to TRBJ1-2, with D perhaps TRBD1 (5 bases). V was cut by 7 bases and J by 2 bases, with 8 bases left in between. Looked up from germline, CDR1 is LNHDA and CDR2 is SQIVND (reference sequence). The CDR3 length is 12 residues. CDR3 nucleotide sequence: TGTGCCAGTACCGACAGAAACTATGGCTACACCTTC. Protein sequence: CASTDRNYGYTF.

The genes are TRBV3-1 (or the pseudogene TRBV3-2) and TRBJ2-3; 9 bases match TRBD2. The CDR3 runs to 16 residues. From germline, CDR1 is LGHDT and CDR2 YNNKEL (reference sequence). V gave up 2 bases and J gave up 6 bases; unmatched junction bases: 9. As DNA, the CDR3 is TGTGCCAGCAGCCAAAGAGTGGGCGGGGGGGCGGATACGCAGTATTTT. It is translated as CASSQRVGGGADTQYF.

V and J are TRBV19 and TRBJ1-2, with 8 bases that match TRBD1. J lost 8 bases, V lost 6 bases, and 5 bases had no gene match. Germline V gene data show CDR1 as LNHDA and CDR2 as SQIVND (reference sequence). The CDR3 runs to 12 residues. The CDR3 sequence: CASRTGERGYTF. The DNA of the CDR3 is TGTGCCAGTAGGACAGGGGAGAGAGGCTACACCTTC.

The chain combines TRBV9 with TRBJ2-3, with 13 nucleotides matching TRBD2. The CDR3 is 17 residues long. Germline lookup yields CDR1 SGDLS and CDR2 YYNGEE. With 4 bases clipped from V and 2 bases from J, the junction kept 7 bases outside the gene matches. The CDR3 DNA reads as TGTGCCAGCAGCAGGACTAGCGGGAGCGGTTACACAGATACGCAGTATTTT. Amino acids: CASSRTSGSGYTDTQYF.

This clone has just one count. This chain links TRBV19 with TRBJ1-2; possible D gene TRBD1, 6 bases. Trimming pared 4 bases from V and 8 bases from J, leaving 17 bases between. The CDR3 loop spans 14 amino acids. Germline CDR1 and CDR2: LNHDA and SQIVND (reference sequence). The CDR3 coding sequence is TGTGCCAGTAGTACGACCGCACAGGGTCGCGGCTACACCTTC. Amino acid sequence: CASSTTAQGRGYTF.

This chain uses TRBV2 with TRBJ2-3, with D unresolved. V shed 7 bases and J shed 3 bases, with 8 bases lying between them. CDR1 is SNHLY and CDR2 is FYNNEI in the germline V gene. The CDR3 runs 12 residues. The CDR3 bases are TGTGCCAGCAATGGCGGAACAGATACGCAGTATTTT. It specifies CASNGGTDTQYF. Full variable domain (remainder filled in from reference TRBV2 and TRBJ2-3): EPEVTQTPSHQVTQMGQEVILRCVPISNHLYFYWYRQILGQKVEFLVSFYNNEISEKSEIFDDQFSVERPDGSNFTLKIRSTKLEDSAMYFCASNGGTDTQYFGPGTRLTVL.

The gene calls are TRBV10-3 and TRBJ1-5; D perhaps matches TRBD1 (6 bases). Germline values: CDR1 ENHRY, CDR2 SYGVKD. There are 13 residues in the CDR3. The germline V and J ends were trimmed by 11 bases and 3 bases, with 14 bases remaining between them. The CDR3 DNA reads TGTGCCGCATTCCGGGACAACAATCAGCCCCAGCATTTT. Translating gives CAAFRDNNQPQHF.

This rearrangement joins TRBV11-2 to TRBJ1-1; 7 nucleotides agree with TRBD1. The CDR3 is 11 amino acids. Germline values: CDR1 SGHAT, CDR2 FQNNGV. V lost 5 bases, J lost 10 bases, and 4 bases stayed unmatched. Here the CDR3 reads CASSQDRVAFF. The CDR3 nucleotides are TGTGCCAGCAGCCAAGACAGGGTAGCTTTCTTT.

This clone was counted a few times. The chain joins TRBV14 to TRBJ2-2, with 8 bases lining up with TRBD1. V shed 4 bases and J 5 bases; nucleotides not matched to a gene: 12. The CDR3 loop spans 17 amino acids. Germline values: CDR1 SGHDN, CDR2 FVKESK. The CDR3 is CASSRGQGRFGTGELFF. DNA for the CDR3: TGTGCCAGCAGCCGTGGACAGGGTAGATTCGGGACCGGGGAGCTGTTTTTT.

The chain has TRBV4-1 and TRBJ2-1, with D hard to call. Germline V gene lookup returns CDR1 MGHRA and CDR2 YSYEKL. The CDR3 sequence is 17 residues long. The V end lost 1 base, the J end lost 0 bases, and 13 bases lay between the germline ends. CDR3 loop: CASSQGRARSSYNEQFF. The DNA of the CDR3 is TGCGCCAGCAGCCAAGGCCGAGCGAGAAGCTCCTACAATGAGCAGTTCTTC.

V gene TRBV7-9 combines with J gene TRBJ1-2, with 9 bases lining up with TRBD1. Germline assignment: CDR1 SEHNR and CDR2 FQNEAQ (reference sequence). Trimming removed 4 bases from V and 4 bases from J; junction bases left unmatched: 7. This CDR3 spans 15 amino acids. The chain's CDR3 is CASSYGTGLPYGYTF. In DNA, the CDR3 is TGTGCCAGCAGCTATGGGACAGGGCTTCCCTATGGCTACACCTTC.

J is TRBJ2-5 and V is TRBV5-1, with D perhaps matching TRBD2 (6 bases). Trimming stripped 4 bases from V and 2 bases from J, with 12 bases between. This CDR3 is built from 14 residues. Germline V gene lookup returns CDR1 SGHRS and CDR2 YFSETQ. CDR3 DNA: TGCGCCAGCAGCGTCTGGGGGGAACAAGAGACCCAGTACTTC. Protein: CASSVWGEQETQYF.

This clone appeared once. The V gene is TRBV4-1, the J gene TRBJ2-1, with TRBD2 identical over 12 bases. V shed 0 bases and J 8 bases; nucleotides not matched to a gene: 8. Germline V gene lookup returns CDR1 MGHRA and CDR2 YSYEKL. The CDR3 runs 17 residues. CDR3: CASSQDLGLAGLDEQFF. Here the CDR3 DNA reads TGCGCCAGCAGCCAAGATCTCGGACTAGCGGGACTCGATGAGCAGTTCTTC.

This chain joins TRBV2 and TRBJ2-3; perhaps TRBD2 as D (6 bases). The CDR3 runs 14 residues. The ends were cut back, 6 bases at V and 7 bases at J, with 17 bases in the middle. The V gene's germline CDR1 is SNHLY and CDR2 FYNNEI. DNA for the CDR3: TGTGCCAGCAGAAGCGGGCCTCCGTTGAATACGCAGTATTTT. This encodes CASRSGPPLNTQYF.

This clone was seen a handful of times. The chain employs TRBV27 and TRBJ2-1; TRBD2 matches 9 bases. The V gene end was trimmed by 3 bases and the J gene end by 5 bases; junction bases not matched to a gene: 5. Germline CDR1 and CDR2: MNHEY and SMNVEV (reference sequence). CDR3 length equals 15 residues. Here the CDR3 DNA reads TGTGCCAGCAGTTTCGGCGGGAGGGGAAACAATGAGCAGTTCTTC. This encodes CASSFGGRGNNEQFF.

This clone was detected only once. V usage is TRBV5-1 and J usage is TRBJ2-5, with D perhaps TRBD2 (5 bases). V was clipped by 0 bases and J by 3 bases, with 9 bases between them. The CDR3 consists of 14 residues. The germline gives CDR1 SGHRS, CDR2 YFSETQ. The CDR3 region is CASSLVPGKETQYF. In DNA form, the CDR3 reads TGCGCCAGCAGCTTGGTTCCGGGAAAAGAGACCCAGTACTTC.

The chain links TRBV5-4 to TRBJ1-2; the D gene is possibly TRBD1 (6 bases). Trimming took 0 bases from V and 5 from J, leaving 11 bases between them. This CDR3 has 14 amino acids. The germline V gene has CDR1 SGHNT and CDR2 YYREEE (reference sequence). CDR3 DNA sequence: TGTGCCAGCAGCTTGGAAGGGGGAAGGTATGGCTACACCTTC. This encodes CASSLEGGRYGYTF.